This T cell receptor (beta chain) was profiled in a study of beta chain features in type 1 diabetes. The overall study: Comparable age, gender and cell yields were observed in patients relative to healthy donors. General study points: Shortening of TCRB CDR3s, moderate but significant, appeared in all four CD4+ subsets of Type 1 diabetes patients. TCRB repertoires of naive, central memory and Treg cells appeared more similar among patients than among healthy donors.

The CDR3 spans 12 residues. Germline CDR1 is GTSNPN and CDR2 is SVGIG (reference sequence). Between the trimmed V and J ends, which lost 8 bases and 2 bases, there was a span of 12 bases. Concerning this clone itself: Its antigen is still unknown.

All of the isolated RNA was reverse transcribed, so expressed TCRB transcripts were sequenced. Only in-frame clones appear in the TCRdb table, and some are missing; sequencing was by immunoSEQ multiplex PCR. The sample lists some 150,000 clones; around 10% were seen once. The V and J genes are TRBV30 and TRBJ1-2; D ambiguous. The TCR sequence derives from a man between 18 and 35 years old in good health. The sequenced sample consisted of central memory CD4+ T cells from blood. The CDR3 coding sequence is TGTGCCGCTGCCGGTGAAAACTATGGCTACACCTTC. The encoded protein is CAAAGENYGYTF.